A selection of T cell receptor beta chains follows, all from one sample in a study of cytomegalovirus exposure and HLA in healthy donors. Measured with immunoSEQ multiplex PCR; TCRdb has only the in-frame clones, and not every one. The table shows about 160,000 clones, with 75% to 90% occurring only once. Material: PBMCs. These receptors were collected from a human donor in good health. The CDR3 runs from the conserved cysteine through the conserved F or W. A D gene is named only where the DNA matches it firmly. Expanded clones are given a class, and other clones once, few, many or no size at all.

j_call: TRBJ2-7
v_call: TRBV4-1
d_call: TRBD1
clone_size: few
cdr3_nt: TGCGCCAGCAGCCCCCAGGGGGCCTCCTACGAGCAGTACTTC
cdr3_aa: CASSPQGASYEQYF

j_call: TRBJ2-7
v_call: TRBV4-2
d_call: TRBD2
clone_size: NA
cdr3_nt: TGTGCCAGCAGCACAATAGCCGGGACTATCGAGCAGTACTTC
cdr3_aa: CASSTIAGTIEQYF

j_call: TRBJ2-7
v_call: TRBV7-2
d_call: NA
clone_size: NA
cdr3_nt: TGTGCCAGCAGCAATAACAGGGCTGCCTACGAGCAGTACTTC
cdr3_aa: CASSNNRAAYEQYF

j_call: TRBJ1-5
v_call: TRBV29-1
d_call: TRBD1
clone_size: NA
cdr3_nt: TGCAGCGTAAGGACAGGGAGTGATCAGCCCCAGCATTTT
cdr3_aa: CSVRTGSDQPQHF

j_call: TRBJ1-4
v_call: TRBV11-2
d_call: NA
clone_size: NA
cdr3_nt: TGTGCCAGCAGTCGACGGCGGAGTTCGTATGAAAAACTGTTTTTT
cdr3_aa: CASSRRRSSYEKLFF

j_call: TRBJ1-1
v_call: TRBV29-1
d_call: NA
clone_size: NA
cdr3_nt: TGCAGCGTTGGGAGGGGAATACGAGACGCTGAAGCTTTCTTT
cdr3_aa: CSVGRGIRDAEAFF

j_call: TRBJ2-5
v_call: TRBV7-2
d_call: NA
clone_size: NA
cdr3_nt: TGTGCCAGCAGCTGGGACTCAACGGAGACCCAGTACTTC
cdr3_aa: CASSWDSTETQYF

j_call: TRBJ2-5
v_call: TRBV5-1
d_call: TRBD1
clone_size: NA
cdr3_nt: TGCGCCAGCAGCTTGAAACAGGGGAATGGTGAGACCCAGTACTTC
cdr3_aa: CASSLKQGNGETQYF

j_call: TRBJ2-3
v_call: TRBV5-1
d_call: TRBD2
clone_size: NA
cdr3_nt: TGCGCCAGCAGCTTGTCGTACAGCGGGAGTAGCACAGATACGCAGTATTTT
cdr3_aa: CASSLSYSGSSTDTQYF

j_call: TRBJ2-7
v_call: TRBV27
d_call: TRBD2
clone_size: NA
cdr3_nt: TGTGCCAGCAGTTCTCGGACTAGCGGTTCCTACGAGCAGTACTTC
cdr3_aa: CASSSRTSGSYEQYF

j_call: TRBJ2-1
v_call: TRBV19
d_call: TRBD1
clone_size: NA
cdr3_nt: TGTGCCAGTAGTCCCAGACAGGGACGGGAGCAGTTCTTC
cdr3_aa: CASSPRQGREQFF

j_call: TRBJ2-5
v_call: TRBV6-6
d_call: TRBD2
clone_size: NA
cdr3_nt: TGTGCCAGCAGGACTAGCGGGGGGGAGGGCACCCAGTACTTC
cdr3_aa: CASRTSGGEGTQYF

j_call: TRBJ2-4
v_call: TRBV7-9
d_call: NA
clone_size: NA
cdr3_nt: TGTGCCAGCAGCTTACCAGCAGGAGCCAAAAACATTCAGTACTTC
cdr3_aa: CASSLPAGAKNIQYF

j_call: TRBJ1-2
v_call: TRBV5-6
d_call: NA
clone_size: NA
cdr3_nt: TGTGCCAGCAGCTTGGTAGTGGATGGCTACACCTTC
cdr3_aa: CASSLVVDGYTF

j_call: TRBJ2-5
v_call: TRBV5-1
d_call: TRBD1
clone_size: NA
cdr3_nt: TGCGCCAGCAGCCTACAGGGGGCCCAAGAGGCCCAGTACTTC
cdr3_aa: CASSLQGAQEAQYF

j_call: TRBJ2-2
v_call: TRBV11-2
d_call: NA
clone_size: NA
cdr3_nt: TGTGCCAGCAGCTTCATCAACACCGGGGAGCTGTTTTTT
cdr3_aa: CASSFINTGELFF

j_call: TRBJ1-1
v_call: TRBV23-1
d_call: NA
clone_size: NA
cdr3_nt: TGCGCCAGCAGTCAACCCAGGCGAGTGAACACTGAAGCTTTCTTT
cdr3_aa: CASSQPRRVNTEAFF

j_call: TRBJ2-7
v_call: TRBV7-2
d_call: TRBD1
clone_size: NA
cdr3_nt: TGTGCCAGCAGCCGGGAGGTTGGTTGGGACAGGGGAACCTACGAGCAGTACTTC
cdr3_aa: CASSREVGWDRGTYEQYF

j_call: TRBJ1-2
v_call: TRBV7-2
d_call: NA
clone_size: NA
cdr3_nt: TGTGCCAGCAGCCAGGGGACCTATGGCTACACCTTC
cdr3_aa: CASSQGTYGYTF

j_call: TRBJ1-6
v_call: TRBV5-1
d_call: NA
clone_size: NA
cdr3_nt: TGCGCCAGCAGGAGAGTGGAGGGCGGGGATAATTCACCCCTCCACTTT
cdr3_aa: CASRRVEGGDNSPLHF

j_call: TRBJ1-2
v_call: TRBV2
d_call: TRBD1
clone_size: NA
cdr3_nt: TGTGCCAGCAGTGCGGGTACAGGGGGCTATGGCTACACCTTC
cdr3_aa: CASSAGTGGYGYTF

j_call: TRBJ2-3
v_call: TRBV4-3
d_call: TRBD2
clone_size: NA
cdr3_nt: TGCGCCAGCAGCCAAGATGGGGCCCGGGGGGCAGATACGCAGTATTTT
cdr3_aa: CASSQDGARGADTQYF

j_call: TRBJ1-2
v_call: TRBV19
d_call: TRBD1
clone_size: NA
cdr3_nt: TGTGCCAGTAGTATATCAGGGGGCCGGCTCTATGGCTACACCTTC
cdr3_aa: CASSISGGRLYGYTF

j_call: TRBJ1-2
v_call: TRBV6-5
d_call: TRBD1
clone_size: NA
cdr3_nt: TGTGCCAGCAGTTTATGGAAGGACAGGGCCAAGGGCTACACCTTC
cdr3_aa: CASSLWKDRAKGYTF

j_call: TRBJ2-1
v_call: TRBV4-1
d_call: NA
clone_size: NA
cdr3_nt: TGCGCCAGCAGCCAACCCACTAGCTTCCGATCTCTCAAGCAGTTCTTC
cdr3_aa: CASSQPTSFRSLKQFF

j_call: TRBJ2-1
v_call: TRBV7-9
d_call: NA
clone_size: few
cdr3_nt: TGTGCCAGCAGCACTAGGACAGGGAGGGATGAGCAGTTCTTC
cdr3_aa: CASSTRTGRDEQFF

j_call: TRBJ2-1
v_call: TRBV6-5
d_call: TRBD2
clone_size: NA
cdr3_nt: TGTGCCAGCAGTTACCCCCTAGCGGGGGGTGGGAATGAGCAGTTCTTC
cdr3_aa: CASSYPLAGGGNEQFF

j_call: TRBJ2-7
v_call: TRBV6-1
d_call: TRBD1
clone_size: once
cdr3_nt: TGTGCCAGCGTTAGGGTCGGGACAGGGGCCTACGAGCAGTACTTC
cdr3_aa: CASVRVGTGAYEQYF

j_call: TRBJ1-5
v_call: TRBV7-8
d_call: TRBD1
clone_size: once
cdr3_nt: TGTGCCAGCAGGGAGAGTAGGGGGCGGACGATGGAGCCCCAGCATTTT
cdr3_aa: CASRESRGRTMEPQHF

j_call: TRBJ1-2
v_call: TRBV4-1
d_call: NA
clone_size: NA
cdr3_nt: TGCGCCAGCAGCCGAGAATGGGGGGACTATGGCTACACCTTC
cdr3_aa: CASSREWGDYGYTF

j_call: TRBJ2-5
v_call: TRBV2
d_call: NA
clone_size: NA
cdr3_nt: TGTGCCAGCAGTGGTCCAGCTAGTCTAGAGACCCAGTACTTC
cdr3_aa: CASSGPASLETQYF

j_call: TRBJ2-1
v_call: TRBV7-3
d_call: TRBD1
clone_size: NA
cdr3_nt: TGTGCCAGCAGCCCCGGACAGGGAAACTACAATGAGCAGTTCTTC
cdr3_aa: CASSPGQGNYNEQFF

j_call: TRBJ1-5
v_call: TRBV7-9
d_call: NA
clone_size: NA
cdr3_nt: TGTGCCAGCAGCCTGACAGAAGGGAATCAGCCCCAGCATTTT
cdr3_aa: CASSLTEGNQPQHF

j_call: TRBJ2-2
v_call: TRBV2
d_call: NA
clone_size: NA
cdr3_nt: TGTGCCAGCAGTGACAGGACGAACACCGGGGAGCTGTTTTTT
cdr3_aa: CASSDRTNTGELFF

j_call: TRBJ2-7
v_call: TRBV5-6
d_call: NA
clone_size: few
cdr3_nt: TGTGCCAGCAGCTCAGGAACGTACGAGCAGTACTTC
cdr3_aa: CASSSGTYEQYF

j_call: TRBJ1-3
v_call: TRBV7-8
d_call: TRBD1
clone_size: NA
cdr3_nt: TGTGCCAGCACGCCAGGGACAGGCTCTGGAAACACCATATATTTT
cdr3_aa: CASTPGTGSGNTIYF

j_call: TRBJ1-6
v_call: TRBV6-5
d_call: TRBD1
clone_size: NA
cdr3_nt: TGTGCCAGCAGTTACAGGGACAGCTCCTATAATTCACCCCTCCACTTT
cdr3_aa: CASSYRDSSYNSPLHF

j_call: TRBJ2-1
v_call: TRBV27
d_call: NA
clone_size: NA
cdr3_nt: TGTGCCAGCAGTTTTACAGGGACGCTCCTAAATGAGCAGTTCTTC
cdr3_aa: CASSFTGTLLNEQFF

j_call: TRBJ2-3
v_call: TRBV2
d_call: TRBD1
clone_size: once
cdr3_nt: TGTGCCAGCAGTTCCCCGGGACAGGGGGATGATACGCAGTATTTT
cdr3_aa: CASSSPGQGDDTQYF

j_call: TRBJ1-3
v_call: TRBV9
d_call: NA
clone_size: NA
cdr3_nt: TGTGCCAGCAGCGTATCGGGAAACACCATATATTTT
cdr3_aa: CASSVSGNTIYF

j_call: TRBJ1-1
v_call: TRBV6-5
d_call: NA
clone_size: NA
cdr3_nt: TGTGCCAGCAGTTACTCGTCGTTAGCGAACACTGAAGCTTTCTTT
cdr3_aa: CASSYSSLANTEAFF

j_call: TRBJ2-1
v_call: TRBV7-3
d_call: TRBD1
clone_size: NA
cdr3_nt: TGTGCCAGCAGCTTATTGGGGGCGGGACAGGGAGACAATGAGCAGTTCTTC
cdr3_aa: CASSLLGAGQGDNEQFF

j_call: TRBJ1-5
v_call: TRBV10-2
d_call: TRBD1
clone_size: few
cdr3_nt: TGCGCCAGCAGTGGGACAGGGGGCTTCGGTAATCAGCCCCAGCATTTT
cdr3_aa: CASSGTGGFGNQPQHF

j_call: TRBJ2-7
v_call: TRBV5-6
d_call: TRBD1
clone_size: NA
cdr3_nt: TGTGCCAGCTTCCTGGCAACCGGGACAGCGTCCTACGAGCAGTACTTC
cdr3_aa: CASFLATGTASYEQYF